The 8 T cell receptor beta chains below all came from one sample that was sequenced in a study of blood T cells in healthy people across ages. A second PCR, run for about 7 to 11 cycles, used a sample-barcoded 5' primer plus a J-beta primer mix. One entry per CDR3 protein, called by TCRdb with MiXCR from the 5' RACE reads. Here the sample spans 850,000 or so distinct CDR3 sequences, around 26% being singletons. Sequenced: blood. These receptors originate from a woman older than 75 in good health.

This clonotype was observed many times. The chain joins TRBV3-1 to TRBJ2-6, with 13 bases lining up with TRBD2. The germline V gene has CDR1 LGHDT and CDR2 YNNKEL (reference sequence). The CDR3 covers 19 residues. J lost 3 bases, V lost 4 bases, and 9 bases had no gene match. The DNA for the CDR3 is TGTGCCAGCAGCCCCCGCGGACTAGCGGGGGTTGTTGGGGCCAACGTCCTGACTTTC. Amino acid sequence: CASSPRGLAGVVGANVLTF. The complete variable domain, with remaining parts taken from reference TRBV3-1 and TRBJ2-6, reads DTAVSQTPKYLVTQMGNDKSIKCEQNLGHDTMYWYKQDSKKFLKIMFSYNNKELIINETVPNRFSPKSPDKAHLNLHINSLELGDSAVYFCASSPRGLAGVVGANVLTFGAGSRLTVL.

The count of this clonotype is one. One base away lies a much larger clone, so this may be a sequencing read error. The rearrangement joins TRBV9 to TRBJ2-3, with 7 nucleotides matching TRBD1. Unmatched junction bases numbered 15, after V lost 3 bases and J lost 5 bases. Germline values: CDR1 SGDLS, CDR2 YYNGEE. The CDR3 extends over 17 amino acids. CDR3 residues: CASSASATRGPGDTQYF. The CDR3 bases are TGTGCCAGCAGCGCCTCTGCGACGAGGGGGCCGGGAGATACGCAGTATTTT.

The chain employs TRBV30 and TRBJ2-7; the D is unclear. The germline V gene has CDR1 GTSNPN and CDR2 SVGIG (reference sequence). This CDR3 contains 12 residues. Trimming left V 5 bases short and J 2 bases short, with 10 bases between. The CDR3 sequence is CAWGFTTYEQYF. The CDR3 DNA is TGTGCCTGGGGGTTCACAACCTACGAGCAGTACTTC.

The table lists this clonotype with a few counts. The DNA for the CDR3 is TGTGCCAGCAGTGAAGGAGGACAGGTGAGCAATCAGCCCCAGCATTTT. Protein sequence: CASSEGGQVSNQPQHF. The V gene is TRBV6-1, the J gene TRBJ1-5; 7 bases are a match to TRBD1. The ends lost 1 base at V and 1 base at J; junction bases unmatched: 4. CDR3 length: 16 residues. CDR1 MNHNS and CDR2 SASEGT come from the germline V gene.

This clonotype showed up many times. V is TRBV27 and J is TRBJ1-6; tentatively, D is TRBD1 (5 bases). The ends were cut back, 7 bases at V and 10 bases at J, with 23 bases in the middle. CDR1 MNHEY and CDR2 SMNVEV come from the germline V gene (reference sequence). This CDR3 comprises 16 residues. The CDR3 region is CASTPFGVRVQSPLHF. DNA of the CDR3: TGTGCCAGCACCCCCTTTGGGGTCAGGGTACAATCACCCCTCCACTTT.

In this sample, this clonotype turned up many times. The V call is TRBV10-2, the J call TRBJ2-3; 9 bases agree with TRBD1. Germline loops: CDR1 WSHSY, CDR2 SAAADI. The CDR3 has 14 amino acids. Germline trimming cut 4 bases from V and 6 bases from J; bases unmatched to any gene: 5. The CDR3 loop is CASSVGTGKDTQYF. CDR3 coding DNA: TGCGCCAGCAGTGTCGGGACAGGGAAGGATACGCAGTATTTT.

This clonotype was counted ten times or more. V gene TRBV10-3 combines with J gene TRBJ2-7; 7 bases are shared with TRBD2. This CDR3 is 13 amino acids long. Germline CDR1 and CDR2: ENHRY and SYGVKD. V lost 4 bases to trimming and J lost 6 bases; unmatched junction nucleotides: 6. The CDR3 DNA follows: TGTGCCATCAGTGCGGGGAGGGATGGCGAGCAGTACTTC. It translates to CAISAGRDGEQYF.

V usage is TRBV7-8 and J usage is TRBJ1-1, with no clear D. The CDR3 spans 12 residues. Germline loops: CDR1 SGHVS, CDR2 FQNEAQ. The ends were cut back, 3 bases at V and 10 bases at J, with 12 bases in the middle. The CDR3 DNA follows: TGTGCCAGCAGCTTTGTAGGAAGCGGAGCTTTCTTT. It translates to CASSFVGSGAFF.